The rows below give T cell receptor beta chains drawn from one sample of a study of CD8+CD57+ T cells in acquired aplastic anemia. TCRdb called the reads again in MiXCR, with one record for every CDR3 protein. The table has some 140,000 distinct CDR3 sequences, about 48% seen once. Sequencing was done on a sample of sorted CD4+, CD8+, or CD8+CD57+ T cells (not recorded which) from PBMCs. These receptors were taken from a human donor with aplastic anemia. CDR3s include the opening cysteine and the closing phenylalanine or tryptophan. The D gene is left open where the match is weak. Only part of the rows carry a size: once, few, many, or a class if the clone is expanded.

TRBD1 few TRBJ1-6 TRBV7-3 TGTGCCAGCAGCGCGGGACAGGGGTACAATTCACCCCTCCACTTT CASSAGQGYNSPLHF
NA NA TRBJ2-7 TRBV7-2 TGCGCCAGCAGCTTAGTACTAAGCTACGAGCAGTACTTC CASSLVLSYEQYF
NA NA TRBJ1-3 TRBV7-3 TGTGCCAGCAGCTCCCACAGTGGAAACACCATATATTTT CASSSHSGNTIYF
NA NA TRBJ2-3 TRBV7-3 TGTGCCAGCAGCCCGTCACCGGGGCAGGGGACAGATACGCAGTATTTT CASSPSPGQGTDTQYF
NA NA TRBJ2-5 TRBV2 TGTGCCAGCAGTCAGAGGGACGGTCAAGAGACCCAGTACTTC CASSQRDGQETQYF
TRBD2 NA TRBJ2-2 TRBV19 TGTGCCAGTAGTATGGCGACTAGCGGGGACACCGGGGAGCTGTTTTTT CASSMATSGDTGELFF
NA NA TRBJ1-1 TRBV2 TGTGCCAGCAGGATCGGTAACACTGAAGCTTTCTTT CASRIGNTEAFF
NA few TRBJ2-1 TRBV6-1 TGTGCCAGCAGTATAGGAGCCCGGGATGAGCAGTTCTTC CASSIGARDEQFF
NA NA TRBJ1-6 TRBV11-2 TGTGCCAGCAGCTCGTCGGGACCCTTGACCCTCCACTTT CASSSSGPLTLHF
NA NA TRBJ1-2 TRBV10-3 TGTGCCATCATGGGGCAGCGCTATGGCTACACCTTC CAIMGQRYGYTF
NA NA TRBJ2-7 TRBV11-2 TGTGCCAGCAGCCGAACCCAGGACCGCCATTACGAGCAGTACTTC CASSRTQDRHYEQYF
TRBD1 NA TRBJ2-7 TRBV24-1 TGTGCCACCAGTGATCCCCGGGACAGGGGGTTTAACGAGCAGTACTTC CATSDPRDRGFNEQYF
TRBD1 NA TRBJ1-6 TRBV20-1 TGCAGTGCTAGAGCGGGGACAGAGAATTCACCCCTCCACTTT CSARAGTENSPLHF
NA NA TRBJ1-1 TRBV25-1 TGTGCCACCAGTGATGGCCGGGGCACTGAAGCTTTCTTT CATSDGRGTEAFF
NA NA TRBJ1-6 TRBV15 TGTGCCACCAGCAGAGATCAGATTTCACCCCTCCACTTT CATSRDQISPLHF
NA NA TRBJ2-1 TRBV15 TGTGCCACCAGCACCTCCGGGACCAACAATGAGCAGTTCTTC CATSTSGTNNEQFF
NA few TRBJ2-7 TRBV19 TGTGCCAGTAGTATGGGGGTCAGGACTAACTACGAGCAGTACTTC CASSMGVRTNYEQYF
NA NA TRBJ2-4 TRBV4-2 TGTGCCAGATTCGGGCAGTCGATGGGACTAGCCAAAAACATTCAGTACTTC CARFGQSMGLAKNIQYF
TRBD1 NA TRBJ1-1 TRBV5-1 TGCGCCAGCAGCCTGAGGACAGGGCCGGTCTCGAGCACTGAAGCTTTCTTT CASSLRTGPVSSTEAFF
NA few TRBJ1-6 TRBV10-3 TGTGCCATCAGTGACCAGGTCGGGCAGAAACTCTATTCACCCCTCCACTTT CAISDQVGQKLYSPLHF
NA many TRBJ1-6 TRBV5-6 TGTGCCAGCAGCTTAGGTTCCAATTCACCCCTCCACTTT CASSLGSNSPLHF
NA few TRBJ2-3 TRBV24-1 TGTGCCACCAGTGACCCAAGAGGGGCCGCAGATACGCAGTATTTT CATSDPRGAADTQYF
NA NA TRBJ2-7 TRBV10-1 TGCGCCAGCAGTCCTGGGAAGGTCCAGTACTTC CASSPGKVQYF
TRBD2 NA TRBJ2-7 TRBV2 TGTGCCAGCAGCCTTATAGCGGGGGGCTACGAGCAGTACTTC CASSLIAGGYEQYF
TRBD1 NA TRBJ1-1 TRBV29-1 TGCAGCGTTGAAGATGTGTGGACAGGGGGCCCCACTGAAGCTTTCTTT CSVEDVWTGGPTEAFF
NA NA TRBJ2-1 TRBV7-9 TGTGCCAGCAACCCTCCTAACAATGAGCAGTTCTTC CASNPPNNEQFF
NA NA TRBJ2-1 TRBV24-1 TGTGCCACCAGTGACCCAGGGGCTACATACAATGAGCAGTTCTTC CATSDPGATYNEQFF
NA many TRBJ2-3 TRBV20-1 TGCAGTGCTAGAGATCGGAGAGTTAGCACAGATACGCAGTATTTT CSARDRRVSTDTQYF
TRBD1 NA TRBJ2-3 TRBV4-2 TGTGCCAGCAGCACCCGGGACAGACACAATGAGCAGTATTTT CASSTRDRHNEQYF
TRBD1 NA TRBJ2-3 TRBV15 TGTGCCACCAGCCCAAAGGACAGGGAGTCAGATACGCAGTATTTT CATSPKDRESDTQYF
NA many TRBJ2-5 TRBV7-9 TGTGCCAGCAGCCCCCCGACTAACCAAGAGACCCAGTACTTC CASSPPTNQETQYF
TRBD2 NA TRBJ2-1 TRBV9 TGTGCCAGCAGCCCTGGGGCTAGCGGGGGGGCCGGGGATGAGCAGTTCTTC CASSPGASGGAGDEQFF
TRBD2 NA TRBJ2-6 TRBV20-1 TGCAGTGCTCGGCGGCGGGGGGGTCGGGCCAACGTCCTGACTTTC CSARRRGGRANVLTF
NA NA TRBJ2-5 TRBV19 TGTGCCAGTAGCCATGTGTGGGGGGCACAGGAGACCCAGTACTTC CASSHVWGAQETQYF
NA NA TRBJ2-6 TRBV12-3/TRBV12-4 TGTGCCAGCAGCCCAGGGGAGGCCAACGTCCTGACTTTC CASSPGEANVLTF
TRBD1 many TRBJ1-5 TRBV12-3/TRBV12-4 TGTGCCAGCAGTTTAGGCAGGGGGTACAATCAGCCCCAGCATTTT CASSLGRGYNQPQHF
NA many TRBJ1-1 TRBV29-1 TGCAGCGTTGAAGGGCACTCTGAAGCTTTCTTT CSVEGHSEAFF
NA NA TRBJ2-2 TRBV13 TGTGCCAGCAGTTACTCGACAGTAAACACCGGGGAGCTGTTTTTT CASSYSTVNTGELFF
NA NA TRBJ2-2 TRBV27 TGTGCCAGCAGTCCGTACTTTACCGGGGAGCTGTTTTTT CASSPYFTGELFF
NA NA TRBJ1-2 TRBV20-1 TGCAGTGCTAGCGTGGGGTATGGCTACACCTTC CSASVGYGYTF
TRBD1 many TRBJ2-6 TRBV4-2 TGTGCCAGCAGTCAAGACAGGGCCACCCCCTGGGGGGCCAACGTCCTGACTTTC CASSQDRATPWGANVLTF
TRBD1 once TRBJ2-2 TRBV29-1 TGCAGCGTTGGGACAGGGTGGGACACCGGGGAGCTGTTTTTT CSVGTGWDTGELFF
NA NA TRBJ1-4 TRBV20-1 TGCAGCCCCTGGAGGGGAGAAAAACTGTTTTTT CSPWRGEKLFF
TRBD2 NA TRBJ2-4 TRBV19 TGTGCCAGTAGTACACTAGCGGGAGAGAGAAACATTCAGTACTTC CASSTLAGERNIQYF
NA once TRBJ2-7 TRBV7-8 TGTGCCAGCAGTCGAGGGGCAGGCTCTTCTGTCGAGCAGTACTTC CASSRGAGSSVEQYF
NA NA TRBJ1-2 TRBV11-2 TGTGCCAGCAGCTTAGGAGCAGATTTGGGACGTGGGGCTAACTATGGCTACACCTTC CASSLGADLGRGANYGYTF
TRBD2 once TRBJ2-7 TRBV7-8 TGTGCCAGCAGCTTAGGGCTAGCGGGAGGGGGGGAGGTGGAGCAGTACTTC CASSLGLAGGGEVEQYF
TRBD1 many TRBJ1-1 TRBV7-9 TGTGCCAGCAGCTTAGGGGGACAGCTGAACACTGAAGCTTTCTTT CASSLGGQLNTEAFF
TRBD1 NA TRBJ1-1 TRBV7-3 TGTGCCAGCAGCCGGGACAGGAACACTGAAGCTTTCTTT CASSRDRNTEAFF
TRBD1 NA TRBJ2-1 TRBV20-1 TGCAGTGCTAGAGATGCAGGGGGAAGCAACGTGGTGTTCTTC CSARDAGGSNVVFF
NA NA TRBJ1-5 TRBV19 TGTGCCAGTAGCATAGAAGCTTATAGCAATCAGCCCCAGCATTTT CASSIEAYSNQPQHF
NA many TRBJ1-1 TRBV7-2 TGTGCCAGCCTTCAATGGGGTTGGCGAAACACTGAAGCTTTCTTT CASLQWGWRNTEAFF